Listed below are T cell receptor beta chains from one sample, sequenced in a study of beta chain features in type 1 diabetes. Clones were sequenced by immunoSEQ multiplex PCR, and TCRdb holds only the in-frame ones, with some missing. The sample holds around 690,000 clones, roughly 12% seen once. Specimen: naive CD4+ T cells from blood. These receptors were obtained from a man under 40 with type 1 diabetes. Both conserved end residues are part of each CDR3. A D gene is named only where the DNA matches it firmly. Rows may omit the clone size; those that give it use once, few, many or a size class.

size	V	length	J	D	CDR3	DNA
-	TRBV9	15	TRBJ1-5	-	CASSRGGSNNQPQHF	TGTGCCAGCAGCAGAGGGGGATCTAACAATCAGCCCCAGCATTTT
few	TRBV9	17	TRBJ2-2	TRBD1	CASSVADRGRPTGELFF	TGTGCCAGCAGCGTAGCGGACAGGGGGCGCCCCACCGGGGAGCTGTTTTTT
-	TRBV10-3	17	TRBJ1-1	-	CASSEAGWGDLNTEAFF	TGTGCCAGCAGTGAAGCGGGCTGGGGGGATCTGAACACTGAAGCTTTCTTT
few	TRBV7-3	14	TRBJ1-1	TRBD1	CASSIGTDNTEAFF	TGTGCCAGCAGCATAGGGACAGACAACACTGAAGCTTTCTTT
few	TRBV6-1	12	TRBJ1-6	-	CASSEGVPPLHF	TGTGCCAGCAGCGAAGGGGTGCCACCCCTCCACTTT
-	TRBV6-6	15	TRBJ2-7	-	CASSYGGREKYEQYF	TGTGCCAGCAGTTATGGGGGCAGGGAAAAGTACGAGCAGTACTTC
-	TRBV29-1	13	TRBJ2-3	-	CSGNRVSADTQYF	TGCAGCGGAAACAGGGTGAGCGCAGATACGCAGTATTTT
few	TRBV2	14	TRBJ2-1	-	CASNSRQALGEQFF	TGTGCCAGCAACAGTAGACAGGCCTTGGGTGAGCAGTTCTTC
-	TRBV9	12	TRBJ1-2	-	CASSTNDAGYTF	TGTGCCAGCAGCACAAACGACGCAGGCTACACCTTC
-	TRBV28	13	TRBJ2-2	-	CASRPGTDGELFF	TGTGCCAGCAGACCAGGGACGGACGGGGAGCTGTTTTTT
few	TRBV19	14	TRBJ2-5	TRBD2	CASSIVSGVETQYF	TGTGCCAGTAGTATAGTTAGCGGGGTAGAGACCCAGTACTTC
few	TRBV7-9	15	TRBJ2-4	-	CASSSKSRGVNIQYF	TGTGCCAGCAGCTCCAAGTCGAGGGGGGTAAACATTCAGTACTTC
few	TRBV7-9	14	TRBJ1-5	-	CASSLAGPNQPQHF	TGTGCCAGCAGCTTAGCCGGTCCCAATCAGCCCCAGCATTTT
-	TRBV5-1	14	TRBJ2-7	-	CASSLELGDYEQYF	TGCGCCAGCAGCTTGGAGCTGGGGGATTACGAGCAGTACTTC
-	TRBV6-5	13	TRBJ2-7	TRBD1	CASSPRQGESLYF	TGTGCCAGCAGTCCACGACAGGGCGAGAGCTTGTACTTC
-	TRBV6-5	13	TRBJ2-1	TRBD2	CASGGSSYNEQFF	TGTGCCAGCGGCGGGAGCTCCTACAATGAGCAGTTCTTC
few	TRBV7-9	15	TRBJ2-1	TRBD2	CASSLVLAGNTEQFF	TGTGCCAGCAGCTTAGTGCTAGCGGGGAACACTGAGCAGTTCTTC
-	TRBV6-1	15	TRBJ1-5	TRBD1	CASRRRQGADQPQHF	TGTGCCAGCAGAAGGAGGCAGGGGGCGGATCAGCCCCAGCATTTT
-	TRBV19	16	TRBJ2-6	-	CASSPTHSSGANVLTF	TGTGCCAGTAGTCCCACTCATTCCTCTGGGGCCAACGTCCTGACTTTC
-	TRBV2	12	TRBJ1-2	TRBD1	CAINRGQGGYTF	TGTGCCATCAACAGGGGGCAGGGTGGCTACACCTTC
few	TRBV29-1	15	TRBJ1-2	-	CSVKSIGGSNYGYTF	TGCAGCGTTAAGTCTATCGGGGGGTCTAACTATGGCTACACCTTC
-	TRBV19	20	TRBJ2-6	TRBD1	CASSIRAGGLRFSGANVLTF	TGTGCCAGTAGTATAAGGGCAGGGGGCCTTCGTTTCTCTGGGGCCAACGTCCTGACTTTC
-	TRBV4-3	16	TRBJ2-1	-	CASSQGVGYSYNEQFF	TGCGCCAGCAGCCAAGGGGTGGGTTACTCCTACAATGAGCAGTTCTTC
-	TRBV7-2	14	TRBJ2-5	-	CASSTGTVKETQYF	TGTGCCAGCAGCACCGGGACGGTGAAAGAGACCCAGTACTTC
-	TRBV27	11	TRBJ2-1	-	CASSFSNEQFF	TGTGCCAGCAGTTTTTCCAATGAGCAGTTCTTC
-	TRBV5-1	14	TRBJ2-5	TRBD2	CASSLNLAGETQYF	TGCGCCAGCAGCTTGAATCTAGCGGGAGAGACCCAGTACTTC